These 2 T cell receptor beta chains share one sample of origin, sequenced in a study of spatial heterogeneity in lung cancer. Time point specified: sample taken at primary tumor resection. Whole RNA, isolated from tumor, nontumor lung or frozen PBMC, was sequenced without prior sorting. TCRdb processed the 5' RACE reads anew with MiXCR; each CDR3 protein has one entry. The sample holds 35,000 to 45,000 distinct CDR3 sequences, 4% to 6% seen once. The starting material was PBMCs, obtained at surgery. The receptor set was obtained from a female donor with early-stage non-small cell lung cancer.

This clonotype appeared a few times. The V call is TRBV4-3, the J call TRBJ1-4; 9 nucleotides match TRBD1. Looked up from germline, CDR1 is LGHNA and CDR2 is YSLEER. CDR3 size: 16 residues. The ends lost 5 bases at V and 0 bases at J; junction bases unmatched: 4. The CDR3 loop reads CASSKTGGTTNEKLFF. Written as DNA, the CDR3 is TGCGCCAGCAGCAAGACAGGGGGGACAACTAATGAAAAACTGTTTTTT.

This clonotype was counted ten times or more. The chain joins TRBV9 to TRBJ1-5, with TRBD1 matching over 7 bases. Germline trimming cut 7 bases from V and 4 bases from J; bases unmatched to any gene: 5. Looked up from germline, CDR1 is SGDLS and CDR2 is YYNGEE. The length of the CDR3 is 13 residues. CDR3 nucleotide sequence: TGTGCCAGCGGTGACAGGGAGAATCAGCCCCAGCATTTT. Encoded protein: CASGDRENQPQHF.